The entry below gives a single T cell receptor (beta chain) sequence along with its context. The antigen is undetermined. These data come from a study of T cell clones after liver transplantation. About the study: Three of the eight recipients were HCV-positive; the rest had non-autoimmune, non-viral transplant indications. Subjects received no induction therapy and standard immunosuppression until randomization at 12-24 months post-transplant.

Assay: immunoSEQ multiplex PCR; the TCRdb copy retains only in-frame clones and omits some. This sample has 70,000 to 80,000 clones, with 90% found just once. Germline V gene data show CDR1 as MNHNS and CDR2 as SASEGT. After removal of 6 bases from V and 2 bases from J, the junction contained 5 bases not matched to a gene. CDR3 length: 14 residues. Findings of the study overall: Migration into the graft, not deletion, may explain lost graft donor-reactive T cells.

The source was CD4+ T cells from blood, collected before liver transplant. The clonotype originates from a human donor who received a liver transplant. The chain uses TRBV6-1 and TRBJ2-5; TRBD1 aligns across 8 bases. CDR3 bases: TGTGCCAGCAGAGAACAGGGGGGTCAAGAGACCCAGTACTTC. Translation gives CASREQGGQETQYF.